Following are 2 T cell receptor beta chains from one sample sequenced in a study of cytomegalovirus exposure and HLA in healthy donors (dated by TCRdb to the late 2010s). Receptor libraries were prepared by the immunoSEQ multiplex PCR assay. A mixture of 60 forward primers for TCR Vbeta segments and 13 reverse primers for TCR Jbeta segments was used in the multiplex PCR. TCRdb provides this immuneACCESS table in a form limited to in-frame rearrangements. Some clones are lacking; in checked studies, under half of them reflect an unresolved V gene, and why the rest are absent is not known. The sample includes approximately 200,000 clones, with approximately 85% observed a single time. Of the sample, more than 1.5% falls within the top ten clones. Sequenced sample: PBMCs. The receptors shown here come from a girl under 18 in good health and CMV-seropositive.

CDR3 sequence reads: CASSPGSRGLADTQYF. The CDR3 DNA follows: TGCGCCAGCAGTCCCGGTAGTCGTGGTCTAGCAGATACGCAGTATTTT. The rearrangement uses TRBV10-1 and TRBJ2-3; D uncertain. Germline CDR1 is WNHNN and CDR2 is SYGVQD (reference sequence). V was clipped by 5 bases and J by 4 bases, with 19 bases between them. CDR3 size: 16 residues.

The chain employs TRBV7-9 and TRBJ2-5; 9 bases are shared with TRBD1. This CDR3 region has 15 residues. With V trimmed by 1 base and J by 5 bases, 5 bases remained unmatched. From germline, CDR1 is SEHNR and CDR2 FQNEAQ (reference sequence). The CDR3 DNA sequence: TGTGCCAGCAGCTTAGGGGACAGGGATAGGGAGACCCAGTACTTC. Its protein is CASSLGDRDRETQYF.